The clone carrying this T cell receptor beta chain was counted once. At one boundary the junction diverges from the germline segment, which might be a read error. The data belong to a study of blood T cells in healthy people across ages. It was with a sample-barcoded 5' primer and a J-beta primer mix that a second PCR of roughly 6 to 11 cycles was run. TCRdb itself ran the 5' RACE reads through MiXCR, one entry per CDR3 protein. The sample lists 1.5 million to 2 million distinct CDR3 sequences; under 30% were seen once. The V gene's germline CDR1 is SGHNT and CDR2 YENEEA. The CDR3 is made up of 12 amino acids.

The receptor was isolated from a woman under 40 in good health. The specimen sequenced was blood. J is TRBJ2-2 and V is TRBV11-3, with D possibly being TRBD2 (5 bases). The CDR3 sequence is CASSFPTGERFF. The CDR3 region has the DNA TGTGCCAGCAGCTTCCCCACCGGGGAGCGGTTTTTT.